This T cell receptor beta chain was profiled in a study of blood T cell repertoires in COVID-19. This clone was counted only a few times. Methods used by the authors: Reference gene primers were amplified, and this amplification served to estimate nucleated cell counts. Sequencing used immunoSEQ multiplex PCR; TCRdb keeps in-frame clones, though not all of them. The V and J calls and clone size are taken from that table; D and trimming were inferred from the DNA. The table includes approximately 220,000 clones, around four fifths detected once. Recruits, aged roughly 18 to 100 years, lived in roughly 22 US areas. The CDR3 runs to 16 residues. Germline CDR1 is SGHAT and CDR2 is FQNNGV. Trimming took off 5 bases at V and 2 bases at J, with 18 bases between the two ends.

The source is a woman in her 50s who had been exposed to COVID-19. Input material: PBMCs or T cells enriched from blood (not recorded which). The chain has TRBV11-2 and TRBJ1-2, with D perhaps TRBD1 (6 bases). The CDR3 region is CASSPGGPSRNYGYTF. For the CDR3, the DNA is TGTGCCAGCAGCCCGGGGGGGCCATCAAGGAACTATGGCTACACCTTC.